This TCR beta chain was recovered during a study of long-term antiretroviral therapy in people with HIV. CDR1 and CDR2 from the germline V gene are SGHRS and YFSETQ. The CDR3 covers 14 residues. The V gene lost 1 base and the J gene lost 6 bases, with 10 bases spanning the gap. Assay version v3.0 of immunoSEQ was used, and it was run at survey level. Sequencing was performed with immunoSEQ multiplex PCR; in TCRdb, only in-frame clones are kept and a portion is missing. This table has roughly 20,000 clones, around 81% appearing once. Sequenced material: unsorted PBMCs, taken 1.5 years after starting antiretroviral therapy. The sequence derives from a young man with HIV. This chain connects TRBV5-1 to TRBJ2-2; perhaps TRBD2 as D (6 bases). The DNA for the CDR3 is TGCGCCAGCAGCTTGAGCAGGGAGGCCGGGGAGCTGTTTTTT. Translation gives CASSLSREAGELFF.